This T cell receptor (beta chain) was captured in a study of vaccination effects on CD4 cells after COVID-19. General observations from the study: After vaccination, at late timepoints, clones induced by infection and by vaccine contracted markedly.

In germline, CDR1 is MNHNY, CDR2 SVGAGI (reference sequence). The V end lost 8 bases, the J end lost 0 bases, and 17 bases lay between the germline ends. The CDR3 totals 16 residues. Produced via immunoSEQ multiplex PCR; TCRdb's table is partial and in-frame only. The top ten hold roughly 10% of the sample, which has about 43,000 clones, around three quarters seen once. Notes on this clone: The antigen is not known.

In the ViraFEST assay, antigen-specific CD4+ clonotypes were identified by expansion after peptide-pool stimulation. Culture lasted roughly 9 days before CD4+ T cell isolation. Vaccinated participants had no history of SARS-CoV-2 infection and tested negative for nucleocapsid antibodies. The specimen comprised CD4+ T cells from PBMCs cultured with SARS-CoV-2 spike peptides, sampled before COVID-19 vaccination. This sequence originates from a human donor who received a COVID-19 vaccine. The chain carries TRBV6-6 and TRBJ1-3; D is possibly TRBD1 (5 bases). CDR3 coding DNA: TGTGCCAGCTCTCTTACAGGAAGTAACTCTGGAAACACCATATATTTT. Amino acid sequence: CASSLTGSNSGNTIYF.